The 23 T cell receptor beta chains below come from one sample, sequenced in a study of beta chain features in type 1 diabetes. Of the isolated RNA, all was reverse transcribed, and so the sequenced material was expressed TCRB transcripts. Sequencing used immunoSEQ multiplex PCR; TCRdb keeps in-frame clones, though not all of them. In the table there are hundreds of thousands of clones, over 10% of which are singletons. The sample taken for sequencing was naive CD4+ T cells from blood. Every receptor here comes from a man aged 18 to 30 in good health.

V is TRBV2 and J is TRBJ2-3; D gene unclear. CDR1 SNHLY and CDR2 FYNNEI come from the germline V gene. This CDR3 contains 16 residues. Trimming cost V 7 bases and J 0 bases, with 17 bases left between them. CDR3 nucleotide sequence: TGTGCCAGCATGGCCCTTCGGAGAACTAGCACAGATACGCAGTATTTT. Its protein is CASMALRRTSTDTQYF.

This clone was seen a few times. The chain combines TRBV18 with TRBJ2-1, with D uncertain. The CDR3 extends over 16 amino acids. The V end lost 3 bases, the J end lost 6 bases, and 18 bases lay between the germline ends. Germline CDR1 KGHSH, CDR2 LQKENI. This CDR3 reads CASSPTGSQSPNEQFF. In DNA, the CDR3 is TGTGCCAGCTCACCCACCGGGTCCCAATCCCCCAATGAGCAGTTCTTC.

This clone has a handful of counts. The chain links TRBV7-9 to TRBJ2-1; TRBD2 agrees at 7 bases. The CDR3 totals 15 residues. Germline CDR1 SEHNR, CDR2 FQNEAQ (reference sequence). The V gene end was trimmed by 6 bases and the J gene end by 9 bases; junction bases not matched to a gene: 14. The DNA for the CDR3 is TGTGCCAGCAGACCAACCATAGAGCGGGAAAGTGAGCAGTTCTTC. Amino acid sequence: CASRPTIERESEQFF.

This clone turned up a few times. The chain is built from TRBV28 and TRBJ2-3; 12 nucleotides align to TRBD2. V was clipped by 8 bases and J by 4 bases; unmatched bases: 1. Germline V gene lookup returns CDR1 MDHEN and CDR2 SYDVKM. The length of the CDR3 is 13 residues. The CDR3 coding sequence is TGTGCCAGCGGGACTAGCGGGCCAGATACGCAGTATTTT. Protein sequence: CASGTSGPDTQYF.

This clone came up a few times. The chain links TRBV30 to TRBJ2-1, with 10 positions matching TRBD2. V trimming: 0 bases; J trimming: 4 bases; junction bases outside the gene matches: 9. Germline assignment: CDR1 GTSNPN and CDR2 SVGIG (reference sequence). The CDR3 runs 17 residues. CDR3 DNA: TGTGCCTGGAGTGTACGGATAGCTAGCGGGAGATACAATGAGCAGTTCTTC. Translated, it gives CAWSVRIASGRYNEQFF.

The chain combines TRBV28 with TRBJ1-1; 8 bases are shared with TRBD1. CDR1 MDHEN and CDR2 SYDVKM come from the germline V gene. CDR3 length equals 13 residues. V dropped 6 bases and J dropped 3; count of bases not matched to a gene: 3. DNA of the CDR3: TGTGCCAGCAGGCGGACAGGGTACACTGAAGCTTTCTTT. Its translation: CASRRTGYTEAFF.

This clone was observed a few times. This chain connects TRBV7-9 to TRBJ1-6; TRBD1 might be the D (5 bases). The CDR3 runs 16 residues. V gave up 1 base and J gave up 11 bases, with 18 bases separating them. CDR1 is SEHNR and CDR2 is FQNEAQ in the germline V gene (reference sequence). For the CDR3, the DNA is TGTGCCAGCAGCTTAGGGAGGGGCACGTCAGCGGCACCCCTCCACTTT. This translates into CASSLGRGTSAAPLHF.

There are a few counts of this clone. The V and J genes are TRBV30 and TRBJ2-5, with D possibly matching TRBD2 (5 bases). Looked up from germline, CDR1 is GTSNPN and CDR2 is SVGIG (reference sequence). V was clipped by 3 bases and J by 5 bases, with 13 bases between them. This CDR3 has 13 amino acids. The CDR3 region has the DNA TGTGCCTGGAGCGGGGTGGGGTGGGAGACCCAGTACTTC. This encodes CAWSGVGWETQYF.

This clone was detected only a few times. The rearrangement joins TRBV11-2 to TRBJ2-1; TRBD2 matches at 12 bases. J was trimmed by 6 bases and V by 5 bases; bases with no gene match: 2. The germline V gene has CDR1 SGHAT and CDR2 FQNNGV. The length of the CDR3 is 14 residues. CDR3 bases: TGTGCCAGCAGCCCGGGACTAGCGGGCAATGAGCAGTTCTTC. Protein sequence: CASSPGLAGNEQFF.

This clone was seen more than once but under ten times. The chain employs TRBV30 and TRBJ2-7; 11 bases agree with TRBD2. This CDR3 spans 15 amino acids. The trim removed 1 base at V and 7 bases at J, leaving 9 bases unmatched. Germline CDR1 reads GTSNPN; CDR2 reads SVGIG (reference sequence). The CDR3 loop is CAWSEVLAGVREQYF. CDR3 sequence (DNA): TGTGCCTGGAGTGAAGTACTAGCGGGGGTGAGAGAGCAGTACTTC.

The chain combines TRBV28 with TRBJ2-5; TRBD1 is a possible D gene (5 bases). The CDR3 sequence is 15 residues long. V lost 2 bases to trimming and J lost 10 bases, with 20 bases between them. Germline assignment: CDR1 MDHEN and CDR2 SYDVKM. CDR3 in amino acids: CASSLSKGQAWIQYF. Here the CDR3 DNA reads TGTGCCAGCAGTTTAAGCAAGGGGCAGGCGTGGATCCAGTACTTC.

The chain combines TRBV28 with TRBJ1-1; D is possibly TRBD1 (6 bases). With 7 bases removed from V and 0 bases from J, the gap between germline ends came to 12 bases. Germline V lookup: CDR1 MDHEN, CDR2 SYDVKM. This CDR3 region has 14 residues. This chain's CDR3 is CASKNGGLNTEAFF. For the CDR3, the DNA is TGTGCCAGCAAGAATGGGGGCCTGAACACTGAAGCTTTCTTT. Based on the CDR3 plus reference TRBV28 and TRBJ1-1, the full variable domain is DVKVTQSSRYLVKRTGEKVFLECVQDMDHENMFWYRQDPGLGLRLIYFSYDVKMKEKGDIPEGYSVSREKKERFSLILESASTNQTSMYLCASKNGGLNTEAFFGQGTRLTVV.

The V call is TRBV28, the J call TRBJ1-1; the D gene is possibly TRBD1 (5 bases). The V and J ends lost 2 bases and 0 bases respectively, with 13 bases between them. Germline-derived CDR1 and CDR2 are MDHEN and SYDVKM. This CDR3 region has 16 residues. The CDR3 coding sequence is TGTGCCAGCAGTTTAGCGACAGTTCGACTGAACACTGAAGCTTTCTTT. It specifies CASSLATVRLNTEAFF.

V gene TRBV9 combines with J gene TRBJ2-3, with D tentatively TRBD1 (5 bases). CDR3 length equals 17 residues. Trimming pared 0 bases from V and 3 bases from J, leaving 17 bases between. Germline V gene sequence: CDR1 SGDLS, CDR2 YYNGEE. This chain's CDR3 is CASSVAPGSFLTDTQYF. CDR3 DNA sequence: TGTGCCAGCAGCGTAGCCCCAGGGTCATTCCTTACAGATACGCAGTATTTT.

The rearrangement uses TRBV7-2 and TRBJ2-1; 10 positions agree with TRBD2. This CDR3 spans 14 amino acids. Per germline, CDR1 SGHTA and CDR2 FQGNSA. V lost 5 bases and J lost 8; bases outside the gene matches: 6. The DNA of the CDR3 is TGTGCCAGCAGCCTTTGGACTAGCGGCGATGAGCAGTTCTTC. Its protein is CASSLWTSGDEQFF.

This clone has only a few counts. The genes are TRBV9 and TRBJ2-1, with D possibly TRBD1 on 6 matching bases. Between the trimmed V and J ends, which lost 5 bases and 2 bases, there was a span of 23 bases. CDR3 length: 18 amino acids. Germline loops: CDR1 SGDLS, CDR2 YYNGEE. CDR3 residues: CASSRRLPQGLTYNEQFF. The CDR3 DNA sequence: TGTGCCAGCAGTCGCAGATTACCCCAGGGGTTAACCTACAATGAGCAGTTCTTC.

This clone was counted many times. The V gene is TRBV29-1, the J gene TRBJ2-3, with TRBD1 as a possible D gene (6 bases). Germline V gives CDR1 SQVTM, CDR2 ANQGSEA. The CDR3 extends over 13 amino acids. V was pared by 4 bases and J by 2 bases, with 10 bases between. In nucleotides, the CDR3 is TGCAGCGTTGCCAGGGGAGTCACAGATACGCAGTATTTT. As protein: CSVARGVTDTQYF.

This clone has more than one count but fewer than ten. V is TRBV2 and J is TRBJ2-3; 9 bases agree with TRBD1. J lost 9 bases, V lost 4 bases, and 11 bases had no gene match. CDR1 is SNHLY and CDR2 is FYNNEI in the germline V gene. This CDR3 is 15 amino acids long. The CDR3 loop is CASSAVPGTGSTQYF. CDR3 DNA: TGTGCCAGCAGTGCTGTCCCCGGGACAGGGTCCACGCAGTATTTT. Filled out from reference TRBV2 and TRBJ2-3, the complete variable domain reads EPEVTQTPSHQVTQMGQEVILRCVPISNHLYFYWYRQILGQKVEFLVSFYNNEISEKSEIFDDQFSVERPDGSNFTLKIRSTKLEDSAMYFCASSAVPGTGSTQYFGPGTRLTVL.

The V gene is TRBV6-6, the J gene TRBJ1-2; no clear D. This CDR3 region has 14 residues. CDR1 and CDR2 from the germline V gene are MNHNY and SVGAGI (reference sequence). Trimming took off 0 bases at V and 2 bases at J, with 7 bases between the two ends. The CDR3 nucleotides read TGTGCCAGCAGTTACTCGGTCGGGAACTATGGCTACACCTTC. Amino acid sequence: CASSYSVGNYGYTF.

J is TRBJ1-2 and V is TRBV28, with a tentative D call TRBD1 (6 bases). The CDR3 has 15 residues. The germline V and J ends were trimmed by 6 bases and 4 bases, with 18 bases remaining between them. Germline V gene lookup returns CDR1 MDHEN and CDR2 SYDVKM. CDR3 nucleotides: TGTGCCAGCAGCCAACCGGGACACGGAATCTATGGCTACACCTTC. This codes for CASSQPGHGIYGYTF.

V is TRBV5-1 and J is TRBJ2-6; TRBD1 aligns across 7 bases. Trimming removed 2 bases from V and 2 bases from J; junction bases left unmatched: 1. The length of the CDR3 is 15 residues. The germline gives CDR1 SGHRS, CDR2 YFSETQ. The chain's CDR3 is CASSLDRAGANVLTF. For the CDR3, the DNA is TGCGCCAGCAGCTTAGACAGGGCTGGGGCCAACGTCCTGACTTTC.

The CDR3, as DNA: TGTGCCAGCAGCCCGAACGGACTAGCGGGAGGGTATGAGCAGTTCTTC. This gives the protein CASSPNGLAGGYEQFF. The chain links TRBV7-6 to TRBJ2-1; 15 nucleotides agree with TRBD2. Germline CDR1 and CDR2: SGHVS and FNYEAQ. The CDR3 has 16 amino acids. J gave up 8 bases and V 5 bases, and 7 bases lay outside the gene matches.

This chain uses TRBV7-3 with TRBJ2-3; D is undetermined. The germline CDR1 and CDR2 sequences are SGHTA and FQGTGA. V was clipped by 5 bases and J by 1 base, with 10 bases between them. The length of the CDR3 is 14 residues. CDR3: CASSPMGGTDTQYF. Written as DNA, the CDR3 is TGTGCCAGCAGCCCCATGGGCGGCACAGATACGCAGTATTTT.